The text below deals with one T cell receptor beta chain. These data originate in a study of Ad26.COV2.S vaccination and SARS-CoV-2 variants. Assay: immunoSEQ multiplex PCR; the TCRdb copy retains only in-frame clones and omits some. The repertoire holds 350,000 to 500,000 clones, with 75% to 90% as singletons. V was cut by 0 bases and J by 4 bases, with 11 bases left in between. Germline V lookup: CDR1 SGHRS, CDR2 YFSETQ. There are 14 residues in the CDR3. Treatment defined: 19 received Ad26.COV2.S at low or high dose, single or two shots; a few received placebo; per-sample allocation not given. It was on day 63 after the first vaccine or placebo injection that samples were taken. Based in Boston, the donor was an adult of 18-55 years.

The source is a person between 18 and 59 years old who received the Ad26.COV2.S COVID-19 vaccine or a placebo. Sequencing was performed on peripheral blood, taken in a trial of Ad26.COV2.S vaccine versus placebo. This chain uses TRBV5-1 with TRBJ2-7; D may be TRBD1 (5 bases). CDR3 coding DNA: TGCGCCAGCAGCTTGGTAGGGGTGAGGTACGAGCAGTACTTC. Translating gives CASSLVGVRYEQYF.